The rows below give T cell receptor beta chains drawn from one sample of a study of T-cell memory formation after mild COVID-19. From the 5' RACE reads, TCRdb called clonotypes with MiXCR, one entry per CDR3 protein. In the table there are just over 60,000 distinct CDR3 sequences, roughly 10% of which are singletons. The sequencing input was PBMCs or a T cell subset sorted from them (not recorded which). The receptors here all came from a man in his late teens or twenties who had mild COVID-19 (a few samples of this study predate the infection). Cell type and time point are not known. Each CDR3 is given with its conserved first and last residue. D genes are given only for firm matches. Clone size is given for some rows only: seen once, a few or many times, or a class if the clone is expanded.

CDR3: CASSTGTGGGYTF; DNA: TGTGCCAGCAGCACCGGGACAGGGGGCGGCTACACCTTC; J: TRBJ1-2; V: TRBV7-3; size: -; D: TRBD1
CDR3: CASSLVVGYQETQYF; DNA: TGTGCCAGCAGCTTAGTTGTTGGGTACCAAGAGACCCAGTACTTC; J: TRBJ2-5; V: TRBV7-9; size: few; D: -
CDR3: CSASEQANYGYTF; DNA: TGCAGTGCTAGTGAACAGGCTAACTATGGCTACACCTTC; J: TRBJ1-2; V: TRBV20-1; size: few; D: -
CDR3: CASSTRTGTILETQYF; DNA: TGTGCCAGCAGCACCCGTACCGGGACTATCCTCGAGACCCAGTACTTC; J: TRBJ2-5; V: TRBV7-9; size: -; D: TRBD2
CDR3: CASSYGRRRNTGELFF; DNA: TGTGCCAGCAGCTACGGACGGAGGAGAAACACCGGGGAGCTGTTTTTT; J: TRBJ2-2; V: TRBV3-1; size: few; D: -
CDR3: CASSQERVGQGPYGYTF; DNA: TGCGCCAGCAGCCAAGAAAGGGTGGGGCAGGGGCCCTATGGCTACACCTTC; J: TRBJ1-2; V: TRBV4-3; size: -; D: -
CDR3: CASSQEGGSLTEAFF; DNA: TGCGCCAGCAGCCAAGAGGGTGGGAGTTTAACTGAAGCTTTCTTT; J: TRBJ1-1; V: TRBV4-3; size: -; D: -
CDR3: CANRPPRQGADEQYF; DNA: TGCGCCAACCGCCCCCCGAGACAGGGGGCCGACGAGCAGTACTTC; J: TRBJ2-7; V: TRBV5-1; size: many; D: TRBD1
CDR3: CAISPGTGGEKLFF; DNA: TGTGCCATCTCGCCCGGGACAGGGGGCGAAAAACTGTTTTTT; J: TRBJ1-4; V: TRBV10-3; size: once; D: TRBD1
CDR3: CASSQDSRPGLEQYF; DNA: TGCGCCAGCAGCCAAGACTCAAGACCTGGGCTCGAGCAGTACTTC; J: TRBJ2-7; V: TRBV4-1; size: -; D: -
CDR3: CASQDRDSATDTQYF; DNA: TGTGCCTCTCAGGATAGGGACAGCGCCACAGATACGCAGTATTTT; J: TRBJ2-3; V: TRBV28; size: few; D: TRBD1
CDR3: CSARVPGSTGELFF; DNA: TGCAGTGCTAGAGTACCGGGGAGCACCGGGGAGCTGTTTTTT; J: TRBJ2-2; V: TRBV20-1; size: many; D: -
CDR3: CASTRQRNTEAFF; DNA: TGTGCCAGCACACGACAGAGAAACACTGAAGCTTTCTTT; J: TRBJ1-1; V: TRBV6-1; size: few; D: -
CDR3: CASRYLAGTGEETQYF; DNA: TGTGCCAGCAGGTACCTGGCCGGGACAGGGGAGGAGACCCAGTACTTC; J: TRBJ2-5; V: TRBV12-3/TRBV12-4; size: few; D: TRBD1
CDR3: CASSLSGDEQFF; DNA: TGTGCCAGCAGCCTGAGCGGGGATGAGCAGTTCTTC; J: TRBJ2-1; V: TRBV7-7; size: -; D: TRBD2
CDR3: CASALGRGTQNQYF; DNA: TGCGCCTCCGCCTTAGGCAGGGGAACTCAGAACCAGTACTTC; J: TRBJ2-5; V: TRBV7-2; size: -; D: -
CDR3: CASSFRGGYTGELFF; DNA: TGTGCCAGCAGCTTCCGAGGGGGGTACACCGGGGAGCTGTTTTTT; J: TRBJ2-2; V: TRBV5-4; size: few; D: -
CDR3: CASSQAERRTPLHF; DNA: TGTGCCAGCAGCCAAGCGGAGAGGCGGACACCCCTCCACTTT; J: TRBJ1-6; V: TRBV3-1; size: few; D: -
CDR3: CASGKNTGELFF; DNA: TGCGCGAGCGGCAAGAACACCGGGGAGCTGTTTTTT; J: TRBJ2-2; V: TRBV5-1; size: -; D: -
CDR3: CASSQEWTGRETQYF; DNA: TGCGCCAGCAGCCAAGAATGGACAGGGAGGGAGACCCAGTACTTC; J: TRBJ2-5; V: TRBV4-3; size: few; D: TRBD1
CDR3: CASSWGDNEQFF; DNA: TGTGCCAGCAGTTGGGGGGACAATGAGCAGTTCTTC; J: TRBJ2-1; V: TRBV12-3/TRBV12-4; size: few; D: -
CDR3: CASSLARANTGELFF; DNA: TGCGCCAGCAGCTTGGCCAGGGCAAACACCGGGGAGCTGTTTTTT; J: TRBJ2-2; V: TRBV5-1; size: once; D: -
CDR3: CASSVRGGNEQFF; DNA: TGTGCCAGCAGTGTCCGGGGGGGGAATGAGCAGTTCTTC; J: TRBJ2-1; V: TRBV6-5; size: few; D: TRBD2
CDR3: CASSLAGQGYTDTQYF; DNA: TGTGCCAGCAGCTTGGCGGGACAGGGCTACACAGATACGCAGTATTTT; J: TRBJ2-3; V: TRBV5-6; size: many; D: TRBD1
CDR3: CASSDRAYYNEQFF; DNA: TGTGCCAGCAGTGACAGGGCCTACTACAATGAGCAGTTCTTC; J: TRBJ2-1; V: TRBV7-9; size: few; D: TRBD1
CDR3: CASSLRPRLATLLPNTGELFF; DNA: TGTGCCAGCAGTTTAAGACCGAGACTAGCGACCTTACTTCCGAACACCGGGGAGCTGTTTTTT; J: TRBJ2-2; V: TRBV12-3/TRBV12-4; size: -; D: TRBD2
CDR3: CASASTTTGPIGYTF; DNA: TGCGCCAGCGCTAGTACAACGACAGGGCCCATTGGCTACACCTTC; J: TRBJ1-2; V: TRBV5-1; size: -; D: TRBD1
CDR3: CASSEARELLAWFF; DNA: TGTGCCAGCAGTGAAGCGCGAGAGTTACTAGCCTGGTTCTTC; J: TRBJ2-1; V: TRBV2; size: many; D: -